The T cell receptor beta chain described here comes from a study of blood T cell repertoires in COVID-19. Points on this clone: Its ends do not fully match the called genes, so a read error is possible.

Method: immunoSEQ multiplex PCR; TCRdb's copy keeps in-frame clones and lacks some. The sample lists over 150,000 clones, roughly 88% occurring once. Germline V gene sequence: CDR1 WNHNN, CDR2 SYGVQD (reference sequence). The CDR3 loop spans 14 amino acids. The source is a human donor in a cohort sampled during active COVID-19. What was sequenced was peripheral blood. This chain links TRBV10-1 with TRBJ2-7; D ambiguous. CDR3 residues: CASSESASSHEQYF. The CDR3 DNA reads TGCGCCAGCAGTGAGTCTGCGTCCTCCCACGAGCAGTACTTC.